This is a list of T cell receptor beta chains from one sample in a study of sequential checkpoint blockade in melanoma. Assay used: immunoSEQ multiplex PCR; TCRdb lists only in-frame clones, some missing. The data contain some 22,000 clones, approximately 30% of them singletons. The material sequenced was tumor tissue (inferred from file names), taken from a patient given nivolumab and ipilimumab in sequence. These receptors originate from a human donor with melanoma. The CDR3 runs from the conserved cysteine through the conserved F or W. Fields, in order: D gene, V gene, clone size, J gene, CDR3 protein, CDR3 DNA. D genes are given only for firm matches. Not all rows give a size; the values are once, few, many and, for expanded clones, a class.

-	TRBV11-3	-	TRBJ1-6	CASTGGGKPASSLHF	TGTGCCAGCACCGGGGGGGGGAAGCCTGCCTCAAGCCTCCACTTT
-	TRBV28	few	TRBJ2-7	CACSRRVSYEQYF	TGTGCCTGCTCTCGGAGGGTATCGTACGAGCAGTACTTC
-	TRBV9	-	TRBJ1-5	CASTPSDDSNQPQHF	TGTGCCAGCACCCCCTCGGACGATAGCAATCAGCCCCAGCATTTT
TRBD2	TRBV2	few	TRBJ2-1	CASSSTSGGPYNEQFF	TGTGCCAGCAGTTCGACTAGCGGGGGACCGTACAATGAGCAGTTCTTC
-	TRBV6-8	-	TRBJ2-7	CASSYSSLDRGGFYEQYF	TGTGCCAGCAGTTACTCGTCTCTCGACCGCGGCGGGTTCTACGAGCAGTACTTC
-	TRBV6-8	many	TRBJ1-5	CASSNRQGNQPQHF	TGTGCCAGCAGTAACCGACAGGGCAATCAGCCCCAGCATTTT
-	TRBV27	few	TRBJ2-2	CASSMEGRAGELFF	TGTGCCAGCAGTATGGAGGGGCGCGCCGGGGAGCTGTTTTTT
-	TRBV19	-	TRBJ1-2	CASSPGGGDYTF	TGTGCCAGTAGTCCAGGCGGGGGAGACTACACCTTC
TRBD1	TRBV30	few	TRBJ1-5	CAWSLTGGNQPQHF	TGTGCCTGGAGTCTGACAGGGGGGAATCAGCCCCAGCATTTT
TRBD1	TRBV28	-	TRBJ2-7	CASGQGDYEQYF	TGTGCCAGCGGACAGGGGGACTACGAGCAGTACTTC
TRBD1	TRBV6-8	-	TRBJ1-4	CASSDILTGRRGKLFF	TGTGCCAGCAGTGATATCCTGACAGGGAGGAGGGGAAAACTGTTTTTT
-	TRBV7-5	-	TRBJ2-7	CASSVSGGPYEQYF	TGTGCCAGCAGCGTTAGCGGGGGGCCCTACGAGCAGTACTTC
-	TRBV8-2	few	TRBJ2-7	CASSLSTTGGNEQYF	TGTGCCAGCAGTTTATCAACTACAGGGGGCAACGAGCAGTACTTC
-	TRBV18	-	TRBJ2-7	CASSPSPGYEQYF	TGTGCCAGCTCACCTTCCCCAGGCTACGAGCAGTACTTC
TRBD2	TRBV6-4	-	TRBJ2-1	CASSEILAGVGQFF	TGTGCCAGCAGCGAAATTTTAGCGGGAGTGGGGCAGTTCTTC
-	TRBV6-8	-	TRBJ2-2	CASSQLPYYVAEKNTGELFF	TGTGCCAGCAGTCAATTACCATACTACGTAGCGGAGAAGAACACCGGGGAGCTGTTTTTT
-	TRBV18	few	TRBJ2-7	CASSYLGPLYEQYF	TGTGCCAGCTCCTATTTGGGGCCGCTCTACGAGCAGTACTTC
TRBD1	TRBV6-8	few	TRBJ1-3	CASSSPGQGVDTIYF	TGTGCCAGCAGTTCTCCGGGACAGGGTGTAGACACCATATATTTT
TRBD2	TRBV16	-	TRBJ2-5	CASSPSRGAAETQYF	TGTGCCAGCAGCCCCTCGCGGGGGGCGGCGGAGACCCAGTACTTC
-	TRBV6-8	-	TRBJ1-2	CASSYTGTYGYTF	TGTGCCAGCAGTTATACAGGGACCTATGGCTACACCTTC
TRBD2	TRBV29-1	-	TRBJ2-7	CSVDPSGGLYEQYF	TGCAGCGTTGACCCTTCGGGGGGGCTGTACGAGCAGTACTTC
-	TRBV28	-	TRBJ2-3	CASSPLASTGTDTQYF	TGTGCCAGCAGTCCCCTGGCGTCAACTGGCACAGATACGCAGTATTTT
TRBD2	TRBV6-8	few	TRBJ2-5	CASSGGGRETQYF	TGTGCCAGCAGTGGCGGGGGGAGGGAGACCCAGTACTTC
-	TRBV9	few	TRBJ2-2	CASSEGMNTGELFF	TGTGCCAGCAGTGAAGGTATGAACACCGGGGAGCTGTTTTTT
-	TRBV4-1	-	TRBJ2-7	CASSQDMGSYEQYF	TGCGCCAGCAGCCAAGATATGGGATCCTACGAGCAGTACTTC
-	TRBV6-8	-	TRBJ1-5	CASSYSDGLPQHF	TGTGCCAGCAGTTACTCGGACGGACTGCCCCAGCATTTT
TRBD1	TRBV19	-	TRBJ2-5	CASSMGRDREQETQYF	TGTGCCAGTAGTATGGGTAGGGACAGGGAGCAAGAGACCCAGTACTTC
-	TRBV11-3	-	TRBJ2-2	CASKAGDPSGTGELFF	TGTGCCAGCAAAGCCGGGGACCCAAGCGGGACCGGGGAGCTGTTTTTT
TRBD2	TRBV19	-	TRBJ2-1	CASNSLDQRGYEQFF	TGTGCCAGTAATTCGCTCGACCAGCGGGGCTATGAGCAGTTCTTC
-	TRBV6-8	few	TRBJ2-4	CASSSPGANIQYF	TGTGCCAGCAGTTCCCCCGGGGCAAACATTCAGTACTTC